The 6 T cell receptor beta chains below all came from one sample that was sequenced in a study of post-analysis software for immune sequencing data (dated by TCRdb to about 2015). The library was generated by PCR. Sequencing instrument: Illumina HiSeq 2500. Unique molecular identifiers were incorporated into TCR beta cDNA libraries to reduce PCR and sequencing biases. TCRdb took the public reads, trimmed them with fastp at Q25, ran MiXCR for clone calling and kept in-frame beta chains. CDR3 protein duplicates are merged, each entry listing the most common genes and DNA. The table for this sample lists more than 450,000 distinct CDR3 sequences; around a third of them were counted only once. Around 6.1% of the sample is in the top ten clones. General conclusions and limits of the study: Roughly 5 TRBV segments, including TRBV5-6, TRBV5-1 and TRBV20-1, were significantly more frequent in patients than controls.

What these receptors recognize is not known. Sequencing was done on a sample of blood. These receptors came from a girl aged 2-17 years with multiple sclerosis.

V is TRBV29-1 and J is TRBJ2-3, with D perhaps given as TRBD1 or TRBD2 (6 bases each). Germline assignment: CDR1 SQVTM and CDR2 ANQGSEA. V dropped 2 bases and J dropped 2 bases, with 11 bases sitting between them. The CDR3 has 14 residues. The CDR3 loop is CSVEPGGPTDTQYF. CDR3 nucleotides: TGCAGCGTTGAACCCGGGGGCCCCACAGATACGCAGTATTTT.

This clonotype has a handful of counts. This chain connects TRBV7-2 to TRBJ2-5; no clear D gene. CDR1 is SGHTA, CDR2 FQGNSA, per germline. Trimming took off 1 base at V and 5 bases at J, with 14 bases between the two ends. The CDR3 contains 15 residues. Here the CDR3 DNA reads TGTGCCAGCAGCTTAGTATTAGGCAGAACGGAGACCCAGTACTTC. It is translated as CASSLVLGRTETQYF.

This clonotype appeared once. J is TRBJ1-1 and V is TRBV29-1; no clear D gene. This CDR3 contains 13 residues. V lost 6 bases, J lost 2 bases, and 13 bases lay in between. Germline V CDR1 and CDR2: SQVTM, ANQGSEA. This CDR3 reads CSVGRDANTEAFF. CDR3 DNA sequence: TGCAGCGTCGGCCGGGATGCAAACACTGAAGCTTTCTTT.

This clonotype was recorded many times. This chain links TRBV5-1 with TRBJ2-7, with D tentatively TRBD1 (6 bases). CDR1 and CDR2 (germline): SGHRS, YFSETQ. Deletions cut 5 bases from V and 1 base from J, with 10 bases between. This CDR3 spans 13 amino acids. CDR3 protein: CASSWDKSYEQYF. The CDR3 coding sequence is TGCGCCAGCAGTTGGGACAAGTCCTACGAGCAGTACTTC.

The V gene is TRBV3-1, the J gene TRBJ2-7, with 7 bases that match TRBD2. With V trimmed by 4 bases and J by 4 bases, 13 bases remained unmatched. The CDR3 runs 16 residues. Germline assignment: CDR1 LGHDT and CDR2 YNNKEL (reference sequence). The CDR3 nucleotides are TGTGCCAGCAGCCCAGGAGCAACGGGGGGATGGTACGAGCAGTACTTC. As protein: CASSPGATGGWYEQYF.

This chain connects TRBV12-3 or TRBV12-4 to TRBJ1-1, with D perhaps TRBD1 (6 bases). The CDR3 is 14 residues long. The V end lost 5 bases, the J end lost 5 bases, and 15 bases lay between the germline ends. The CDR3 sequence is CASSRTGRGTEAFF. The CDR3 bases are TGTGCCAGCAGTCGTACAGGGAGGGGAACTGAAGCTTTCTTT.